The 11 T cell receptor beta chains reported below all come from one sample, sequenced in a study of T cells expressing NK-cell markers. TCRdb reprocessed the 5' RACE reads and keeps a single row for each CDR3 protein, giving no DNA. The ten top clones account for almost 1.5%, within a sample of approximately 440,000 distinct CDR3 sequences. Sequencing was done on a sample of blood T cells: a sorted CD56 or NKG2C T cell subset, CD4+ or CD8+ T cells, or bulk PBMC T cells (not recorded which). Source of these receptors: a woman aged 45-60 years in good health.

The V gene is TRBV29-1, the J gene TRBJ1-2; TCRdb's D gene call, TRBD1, goes unchecked for lack of DNA. Per the germline V gene, CDR1 is SQVTM and CDR2 is ANQGSEA. This CDR3 spans 16 amino acids. The CDR3 loop reads CSVEGLGQNKLYGYTF.

The J gene is TRBJ2-3, the V gene TRBV5-1; TCRdb indicates TRBD1, and absent DNA this call remains unverified. Germline V lookup: CDR1 SGHRS, CDR2 YFSETQ. This CDR3 region has 15 residues. The CDR3 sequence: CASSLEGALTDTQYF.

The chain employs TRBV7-9 and TRBJ2-2. Germline CDR1 SEHNR, CDR2 FQNEAQ (reference sequence). This CDR3 has 15 amino acids. The CDR3 sequence: CASSLNAANTGELFF. Full variable domain (rest looked up from reference TRBV7-9 and TRBJ2-2): DTGVSQNPRHKITKRGQNVTFRCDPISEHNRLYWYRQTLGQGPEFLTYFQNEAQLEKSRLLSDRFSAERPKGSFSTLEIQRTEQGDSAMYLCASSLNAANTGELFFGEGSRLTVL.

The chain combines TRBV20-1 with TRBJ2-1; lacking DNA, the TRBD2 call made by TCRdb goes unchecked. The germline gives CDR1 DFQATT, CDR2 SNEGSKA (reference sequence). This CDR3 is built from 16 residues. The CDR3 sequence: CSATPKLLAAYNEQFF.

The chain is built from TRBV7-9 and TRBJ2-2; TCRdb's assignment of TRBD1 cannot be checked, as there is no DNA. This CDR3 contains 15 residues. CDR1 is SEHNR and CDR2 is FQNEAQ in the germline V gene (reference sequence). The CDR3 sequence: CASSLDGTYTGELFF.

J is TRBJ1-5 and V is TRBV29-1; without DNA, the TCRdb call of TRBD1 cannot be checked. The CDR3 is made up of 13 amino acids. The germline V gene encodes CDR1 SQVTM and CDR2 ANQGSEA. The CDR3 protein is CSVAFGGGQPQHF.

V is TRBV27 and J is TRBJ1-5. The CDR3 contains 16 residues. CDR1 is MNHEY, CDR2 SMNVEV, per germline (reference sequence). The CDR3 sequence is CASSSLGVGLNQPQHF.

V gene TRBV29-1 combines with J gene TRBJ1-2; checking the TCRdb D call of TRBD1 is not possible without DNA. The germline V gene encodes CDR1 SQVTM and CDR2 ANQGSEA. The CDR3 consists of 13 residues. The CDR3 spells CSVGTGVPYGYTF. Supplemented by reference TRBV29-1 and TRBJ1-2, the full variable domain reads SAVISQKPSRDICQRGTSLTIQCQVDSQVTMMFWYRQQPGQSLTLIATANQGSEATYESGFVIDKFPISRPNLTFSTLTVSNMSPEDSSIYLCSVGTGVPYGYTFGSGTRLTVV.

V is TRBV5-1 and J is TRBJ2-7; TCRdb selects TRBD1, and the lack of DNA leaves this call unchecked. Germline V gives CDR1 SGHRS, CDR2 YFSETQ. The CDR3 contains 15 residues. CDR3 region: CASSAGTGRSYEQYF.

The chain recombines TRBV18 with TRBJ1-1. CDR1 and CDR2 from the germline V gene are KGHSH and LQKENI. CDR3 size: 15 residues. The CDR3 loop reads CASSPLGTASAEAFF.

This sequence joins TRBV4-2 and TRBJ2-3. This CDR3 is 16 amino acids long. Germline-derived CDR1 and CDR2 are LGHNA and YNFKEQ. CDR3 in amino acids: CASSQDSQNGVRTQYF.